The clone carrying this T cell receptor beta chain was counted many times. Antigen specificity is unknown. MiXCR was run by TCRdb on the 5' RACE reads, yielding one entry per CDR3 protein. This table holds around 480,000 distinct CDR3 sequences, around 15% found once. These data are taken from a study of identical twins. Germline V gene data show CDR1 as MDHEN and CDR2 as SYDVKM. CDR3 size: 14 residues. Trimming pared 5 bases from V and 3 bases from J, leaving 14 bases between. Study findings and constraints: Weaker excess twin sharing was observed in beta out-of-frame sequences.

The same sample was also used in a study of yellow fever vaccine responses in identical twins.

The rearrangement uses TRBV28 and TRBJ2-7; D perhaps matches TRBD2 (7 bases). This sequence was found in a woman between 18 and 29 years old in good health. The sequenced sample was CD4+ T cells sorted from blood. The CDR3 protein is CASSRGVGGYEQYF. Here the CDR3 DNA reads TGTGCCAGCAGTCGGGGGGTAGGGGGCTACGAGCAGTACTTC.